This note documents a single T cell receptor (beta chain) sequence. TCRdb's table, derived via immunoSEQ multiplex PCR, lists solely in-frame clones and lacks some. Among under 400,000 clones, around 87% were seen once, and the ten largest hold around 2%. This entry is derived from a study of blood T cell repertoires in COVID-19. Background on the study: Donors in Cohort 3 who had recovered were those with two negative PCRs, healthcare professional clearance, or resolution of their symptoms. In each case, the material was cDNA or gDNA derived from T cells, B-cell-depleted T cells, or PBMCs.

Between the trimmed V and J ends, which lost 4 bases and 7 bases, there was a span of 13 bases. Germline lookup yields CDR1 GTSNPN and CDR2 SVGIG (reference sequence). The CDR3 sequence is 12 residues long. This TCR was recovered from a middle-aged man in a cohort exposed to, infected with or recovered from COVID-19 (not recorded which). Source material: PBMCs or T cells enriched from blood (not recorded which). The J gene is TRBJ2-5, the V gene TRBV30; D unclear. The CDR3: CAWTRHPGTQYF. The CDR3 DNA reads TGTGCCTGGACCCGACACCCCGGGACCCAGTACTTC.